These T cell receptor beta chains were read from a single sample in a study of CD8+ T cells in alopecia areata. TCRdb's table, derived via immunoSEQ multiplex PCR, lists solely in-frame clones and lacks some. This table has 130,000 or so clones, over 55% appearing once. Specimen: CD4+ T cells sorted from blood, collected at week 4, from a patient treated with tofacitinib. Receptors were obtained from a human donor with alopecia areata. CDR3s include the opening cysteine and the closing phenylalanine or tryptophan. A D gene is named only where the DNA matches it firmly. Clone sizes are given selectively: once, few, many, or a class where the clone is expanded.

d_call	cdr3_length	clone_size	v_call	j_call	cdr3_aa	cdr3_nt
.	13	.	TRBV18	TRBJ1-5	CASSPGADQPQHF	TGTGCCAGCTCACCAGGGGCGGACCAGCCCCAGCATTTT
TRBD1	14	.	TRBV27	TRBJ1-1	CASRRQGGHTEAFF	TGTGCCAGCAGGAGACAGGGGGGTCACACTGAAGCTTTCTTT
.	15	.	TRBV5-1	TRBJ1-5	CASSLTGHSNQPQHF	TGCGCCAGCAGCTTGACAGGACATAGCAATCAGCCCCAGCATTTT
.	12	.	TRBV7-9	TRBJ1-5	CASGGPNQPQHF	TGTGCCAGCGGCGGGCCCAATCAGCCCCAGCATTTT
.	16	.	TRBV19	TRBJ2-1	CASSEGHQSSYNEQFF	TGTGCCAGTAGTGAGGGACACCAGAGCTCCTACAATGAGCAGTTCTTC
.	17	.	TRBV7-2	TRBJ2-5	CASSLGLAVGEQETQYF	TGTGCCAGCAGCTTAGGTTTAGCGGTGGGGGAGCAAGAGACCCAGTACTTC
.	12	.	TRBV30	TRBJ1-2	CAWTQGVYGYTF	TGTGCCTGGACACAGGGAGTTTATGGCTACACCTTC
.	14	few	TRBV4-3	TRBJ1-6	CASSQAQGDSPLHF	TGCGCCAGCAGCCAAGCACAAGGAGATTCACCCCTCCACTTT
TRBD1	15	.	TRBV7-7	TRBJ2-1	CASSLTGTAMGEQFF	TGTGCCAGCAGCCTGACAGGGACCGCGATGGGTGAGCAGTTCTTC
.	16	.	TRBV18	TRBJ2-1	CASSPVAGRSYNEQFF	TGTGCCAGCTCACCCGTCGCGGGACGCTCCTACAATGAGCAGTTCTTC
TRBD1	16	.	TRBV5-1	TRBJ2-1	CASSLAVGQGTNEQFF	TGCGCCAGCAGCTTGGCCGTAGGACAGGGAACCAATGAGCAGTTCTTC
TRBD1	18	.	TRBV15	TRBJ2-6	CATRHGTGGASGANVLTF	TGTGCCACCAGGCACGGGACAGGGGGCGCCTCTGGGGCCAACGTCCTGACTTTC
.	14	.	TRBV23-1	TRBJ2-3	CASSQSESTDTQYF	TGCGCCAGCAGTCAATCGGAGAGCACAGATACGCAGTATTTT
.	15	few	TRBV5-1	TRBJ1-4	CASSLERSGREKLFF	TGCGCCAGCAGCTTGGAGCGGAGTGGACGTGAAAAACTGTTTTTT
TRBD1	16	few	TRBV6-6	TRBJ1-1	CASSMRQGAQDTEAFF	TGTGCCAGCAGTATGCGACAGGGGGCCCAGGACACTGAAGCTTTCTTT
.	14	once	TRBV2	TRBJ2-3	CASSVRGAADTQYF	TGTGCCAGCAGTGTTAGGGGGGCTGCAGATACGCAGTATTTT
TRBD1	15	many	TRBV27	TRBJ2-3	CASSLSDRDTDTQYF	TGTGCCAGCAGTTTGTCGGACAGGGACACAGATACGCAGTATTTT
TRBD1	16	.	TRBV4-3	TRBJ1-4	CASSQGDRGPNEKLFF	TGCGCCAGCAGCCAAGGTGACAGGGGGCCGAATGAAAAACTGTTTTTT
TRBD1	12	few	TRBV28	TRBJ2-7	CASSSTGYEQYF	TGTGCCAGCAGTTCGACAGGGTACGAGCAGTACTTC
.	15	.	TRBV28	TRBJ1-5	CASSLSPPGQRPQHF	TGTGCCAGCAGTTTATCTCCACCCGGCCAGCGGCCCCAGCATTTT